This T cell receptor (beta chain) is from a study of blood T cell repertoires in COVID-19. The CDR3 has 11 amino acids, counting both end residues. CDR1 is MNHEY and CDR2 is SVGAGI in the germline V gene. A note on this clone: The DNA is left out, because the CDR3 cannot be placed on it with certainty; the CDR3 is given as TCRdb lists it.

This table comes from immunoSEQ multiplex PCR, and its TCRdb copy is limited to in-frame clones, with some not included. The data hold about 230,000 clones, with 85% observed a single time. The chain has TRBV6-5 and TRBJ2-2; the table names TRBD1, a call not compared with the DNA. Sequencing input: peripheral blood. This clonotype was obtained from a man aged 35 to 55 with acute or convalescent COVID-19. The CDR3 is CASSTWGRGTF.